The clone carrying this T cell receptor beta chain has only a few counts. This sample is part of a study of cytomegalovirus exposure and HLA in healthy donors. The PCR had 60 Vbeta and 13 Jbeta primers. In the original analysis: There were around 78 million unique TCR beta chains by a later count, and about 11 million of them were shared. Only in-frame clones appear in the TCRdb table, and some are missing; sequencing was by immunoSEQ multiplex PCR. Clone size and V and J calls were adopted from that table, with D and trimming inferred from the DNA. The data hold roughly 180,000 clones, with 82% observed a single time. CDR1 SGHNT and CDR2 YYREEE come from the germline V gene (reference sequence). V gave up 4 bases and J gave up 5 bases, with 30 bases separating them. The CDR3 covers 19 residues.

Sequencing used PBMCs. This TCR came from a male donor in good health and CMV-seronegative. The rearrangement links TRBV5-4 to TRBJ1-2; D is perhaps TRBD1 (5 bases). The CDR3 coding sequence is TGTGCCAGCAGCCCTGGGGGAAGAGGTTTGGCGGGGCCGAGTTATGGCTACACCTTC. Amino acid sequence: CASSPGGRGLAGPSYGYTF. Full variable domain (rest looked up from reference TRBV5-4 and TRBJ1-2): ETGVTQSPTHLIKTRGQQVTLRCSSQSGHNTVSWYQQALGQGPQFIFQYYREEENGRGNFPPRFSGLQFPNYSSELNVNALELDDSALYLCASSPGGRGLAGPSYGYTFGSGTRLTVV.